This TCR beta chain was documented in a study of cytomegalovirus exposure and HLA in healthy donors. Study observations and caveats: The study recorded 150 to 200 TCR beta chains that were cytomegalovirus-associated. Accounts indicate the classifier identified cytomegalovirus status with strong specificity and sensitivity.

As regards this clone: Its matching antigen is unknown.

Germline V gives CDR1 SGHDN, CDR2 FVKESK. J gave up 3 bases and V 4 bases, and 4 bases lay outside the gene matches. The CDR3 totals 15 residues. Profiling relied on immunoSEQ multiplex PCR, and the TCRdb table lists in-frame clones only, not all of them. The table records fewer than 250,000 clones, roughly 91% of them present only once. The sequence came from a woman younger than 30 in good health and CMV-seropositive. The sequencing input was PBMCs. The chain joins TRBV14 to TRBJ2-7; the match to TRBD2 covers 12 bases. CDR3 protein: CASSRTSGTFYEQYF. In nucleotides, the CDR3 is TGTGCCAGCAGCCGGACTAGCGGGACGTTCTACGAGCAGTACTTC.